One sample yielded the 32 T cell receptor beta chains listed below, sequenced in a study of neoadjuvant nivolumab and ipilimumab in lung cancer. The table came from immunoSEQ multiplex PCR; TCRdb's copy has only in-frame clones and leaves some out. The table shows roughly 45,000 clones, with approximately 90% occurring only once. Sequencing was performed on blood, taken before neoadjuvant nivolumab, alone or with ipilimumab. Receptors originate from an adult with non-small cell lung cancer. Some clones in this sample may be carry-over from other donors' samples.

The J gene is TRBJ2-1, the V gene TRBV12-5; no firm D call. Per germline, CDR1 LGHNT and CDR2 FRNRAP. The V end lost 7 bases, the J end lost 6 bases, and 7 bases lay between the germline ends. The CDR3 sequence is 11 residues long. CDR3 nucleotide sequence: TGTGCTAGTGAGTCGGTCAATGAGCAGTTCTTC. It translates to CASESVNEQFF.

The rearrangement joins TRBV30 to TRBJ2-7, with D hard to call. Deletions cut 3 bases from V and 3 bases from J, with 15 bases between. The germline gives CDR1 GTSNPN, CDR2 SVGIG (reference sequence). The CDR3 contains 14 residues. CDR3 sequence (DNA): TGTGCCTGGAGCCAGAGACGGATGCACTACGAGCAGTACTTC. Translation gives CAWSQRRMHYEQYF.

A single count supports this clone. The V and J genes are TRBV9 and TRBJ2-2, with D maybe TRBD2 (6 bases). CDR3 size: 15 residues. CDR1 and CDR2 (germline): SGDLS, YYNGEE. V lost 4 bases to trimming and J lost 2 bases, with 12 bases between them. In DNA, the CDR3 is TGTGCCAGCAGCCCCTACGGGGGAAACACCGGGGAGCTGTTTTTT. It encodes CASSPYGGNTGELFF. The full variable domain, completed using reference TRBV9 and TRBJ2-2, is DSGVTQTPKHLITATGQRVTLRCSPRSGDLSVYWYQQSLDQGLQFLIQYYNGEERAKGNILERFSAQQFPDLHSELNLSSLELGDSALYFCASSPYGGNTGELFFGEGSRLTVL.

The gene calls are TRBV9 and TRBJ2-1; unclear D gene. This CDR3 has 13 amino acids. V was shortened by 0 bases and J by 7 bases, with 8 bases between the two germline ends. In germline, CDR1 is SGDLS, CDR2 YYNGEE. The CDR3 protein is CASSVGDWNEQFF. DNA of the CDR3: TGTGCCAGCAGCGTAGGGGATTGGAATGAGCAGTTCTTC.

The J gene is TRBJ2-1, the V gene TRBV29-1; a possible D gene is TRBD2 (5 bases). From germline, CDR1 is SQVTM and CDR2 ANQGSEA. The CDR3 has 16 residues. V lost 4 bases to trimming and J lost 0 bases, with 16 bases between them. This CDR3 reads CSVVTLARSSYNEQFF. Written as DNA, the CDR3 is TGCAGCGTTGTAACGCTAGCCCGGAGCTCCTACAATGAGCAGTTCTTC.

The chain is built from TRBV29-1 and TRBJ1-4, with D maybe TRBD1 (5 bases). The germline V and J ends were trimmed by 6 bases and 6 bases, with 8 bases remaining between them. The length of the CDR3 is 11 residues. Germline V CDR1 and CDR2: SQVTM, ANQGSEA. The CDR3 sequence is CSVWDHEKLFF. CDR3 nucleotide sequence: TGCAGCGTGTGGGACCATGAAAAACTGTTTTTT.

The chain recombines TRBV6-6 with TRBJ2-1, with no clear D. The V gene's germline CDR1 is MNHNY and CDR2 SVGAGI (reference sequence). Deletions cut 5 bases from V and 1 base from J, with 3 bases between. This CDR3 is built from 12 residues. The CDR3 loop is CASSPSYNEQFF. CDR3 nucleotides: TGTGCCAGCAGTCCTTCCTACAATGAGCAGTTCTTC.

This chain links TRBV18 with TRBJ2-3; 10 nucleotides agree with TRBD1. Germline CDR1 is KGHSH and CDR2 is LQKENI. J gave up 4 bases and V 3 bases, and 4 bases lay outside the gene matches. The CDR3 extends over 15 amino acids. The CDR3: CASSPGQGIADTQYF. The CDR3 coding sequence is TGTGCCAGCTCACCGGGACAGGGGATCGCAGATACGCAGTATTTT.

V is TRBV19 and J is TRBJ2-1; 8 nucleotides align to TRBD2. The trim removed 4 bases at V and 2 bases at J, leaving 7 bases unmatched. The germline V gene encodes CDR1 LNHDA and CDR2 SQIVND (reference sequence). The CDR3 is made up of 16 amino acids. CDR3 protein: CASSTIDSGTYNEQFF. DNA of the CDR3: TGTGCCAGTAGTACTATTGATAGCGGGACCTACAATGAGCAGTTCTTC.

The J gene is TRBJ1-2, the V gene TRBV7-2; a possible D gene is TRBD1 (6 bases). This CDR3 has 14 amino acids. V was shortened by 4 bases and J by 7 bases, with 16 bases between the two germline ends. CDR1 and CDR2 from the germline V gene are SGHTA and FQGNSA. CDR3 region: CASSYGTRLSGYTF. The CDR3 coding sequence is TGTGCCAGCAGCTACGGGACACGTTTGAGTGGCTACACCTTC.

The chain is built from TRBV4-2 and TRBJ2-3; 7 bases line up with TRBD2. The V gene end was trimmed by 4 bases and the J gene end by 4 bases; junction bases not matched to a gene: 14. CDR3 length: 17 residues. The germline CDR1 and CDR2 sequences are LGHNA and YNFKEQ. CDR3 in amino acids: CASSRGLAVDRADTQYF. The CDR3 DNA reads as TGTGCCAGCAGCCGAGGTCTAGCGGTGGATAGGGCAGATACGCAGTATTTT.

The chain links TRBV29-1 to TRBJ2-7, with TRBD2 matching over 7 bases. This CDR3 has 14 residues. The germline gives CDR1 SQVTM, CDR2 ANQGSEA. Unmatched junction bases numbered 9, after V lost 4 bases and J lost 3 bases. The CDR3 DNA is TGCAGCGTTGTATCGGGGAGGGCCGGCTACGAGCAGTACTTC. Translation: CSVVSGRAGYEQYF.

The rearrangement uses TRBV2 and TRBJ2-1; 7 nucleotides align to TRBD2. V trimming: 4 bases; J trimming: 6 bases; junction bases outside the gene matches: 3. The CDR3 extends over 13 amino acids. Germline CDR1 and CDR2: SNHLY and FYNNEI. CDR3 sequence reads: CASSGTRGNEQFF. In DNA, the CDR3 is TGTGCCAGCAGTGGGACTAGGGGCAATGAGCAGTTCTTC.

This clone showed up just once. The chain links TRBV10-3 to TRBJ1-2; 7 bases line up with TRBD1. The CDR3 extends over 13 amino acids. V shed 3 bases and J 8 bases; nucleotides not matched to a gene: 6. Germline values: CDR1 ENHRY, CDR2 SYGVKD. The CDR3: CAISEDRVSGYTF. The DNA of the CDR3 is TGTGCCATCAGTGAAGACAGGGTTAGCGGCTACACCTTC.

This chain links TRBV11-3 with TRBJ2-5; 8 nucleotides match TRBD2. CDR1 is SGHNT, CDR2 YENEEA, per germline. J lost 5 bases, V lost 3 bases, and 5 bases had no gene match. The CDR3 runs to 14 residues. CDR3 nucleotides: TGTGCCAGCAGCTTCCCAGCGGGAGATGAGACCCAGTACTTC. It yields the protein CASSFPAGDETQYF.

The rearrangement links TRBV9 to TRBJ2-5; 8 nucleotides match TRBD1. CDR3 length: 15 amino acids. Trimming cost V 0 bases and J 5 bases; bases outside gene matches: 6. Per germline, CDR1 SGDLS and CDR2 YYNGEE. CDR3 protein: CASSVGPTGAETQYF. The CDR3 nucleotides are TGTGCCAGCAGCGTAGGACCGACAGGGGCCGAGACCCAGTACTTC.

The table lists this clone with a count of one. The genes are TRBV7-8 and TRBJ2-3, with 9 nucleotides matching TRBD2. Germline lookup yields CDR1 SGHVS and CDR2 FQNEAQ. There are 15 residues in the CDR3. V lost 1 base and J lost 3; bases outside the gene matches: 2. CDR3 residues: CASSLVAGVTDTQYF. CDR3 nucleotides: TGTGCCAGCAGCTTAGTAGCGGGAGTTACAGATACGCAGTATTTT.

The V gene is TRBV7-8, the J gene TRBJ2-7; TRBD1 might be the D (6 bases). The germline CDR1 and CDR2 sequences are SGHVS and FQNEAQ. Trimming stripped 4 bases from V and 3 bases from J, with 19 bases between. The CDR3 loop spans 16 amino acids. CDR3 region: CASSSWTVSTVYEQYF. The CDR3 DNA follows: TGTGCCAGCAGCTCCTGGACAGTGTCTACGGTCTACGAGCAGTACTTC.

The gene calls are TRBV15 and TRBJ2-5, with TRBD1 as a possible D gene (7 bases). Trimming took 7 bases from V and 4 from J, leaving 13 bases between them. This CDR3 is built from 13 residues. Per the germline V gene, CDR1 is LNHNV and CDR2 is YYDKDF (reference sequence). The CDR3 DNA follows: TGTGCCACCACCCCCCAGGGGGGAGAGACCCAGTACTTC. Translated, it gives CATTPQGGETQYF.

This chain uses TRBV5-6 with TRBJ2-7; the match to TRBD1 covers 8 bases. Trimming removed 4 bases from V and 2 bases from J; junction bases left unmatched: 2. This CDR3 is built from 13 residues. CDR1 SGHDT and CDR2 YYEEEE come from the germline V gene. CDR3 bases: TGTGCCAGCAGCGTGGACAGGGCCTACGAGCAGTACTTC. It encodes CASSVDRAYEQYF. Variable domain in full (rest from reference TRBV5-6 and TRBJ2-7): DAGVTQSPTHLIKTRGQQVTLRCSPKSGHDTVSWYQQALGQGPQFIFQYYEEEERQRGNFPDRFSGHQFPNYSSELNVNALLLGDSALYLCASSVDRAYEQYFGPGTRLTVT.

This clone was found once. V is TRBV14 and J is TRBJ1-1; no definite D call. The CDR3 contains 12 residues. Trimming pared 4 bases from V and 5 bases from J, leaving 8 bases between. Germline CDR1 SGHDN, CDR2 FVKESK. CDR3 sequence (DNA): TGTGCCAGCAGCCTTAAGAGGACTGAAGCTTTCTTT. Residues: CASSLKRTEAFF.

The rearrangement uses TRBV21-1 and TRBJ1-4. TRBV21-1 is flagged as a pseudogene. The length of the CDR3 is 15 residues. The CDR3 protein is CASSNYGATNEKLFF. The CDR3 DNA is TGTGCCAGCAGCAACTACGGGGCAACTAATGAAAAACTGTTTTTT.

For the CDR3, the DNA is TGTGCCAGCAGTTACAGGACAAGGACAGATACGCAGTATTTT. This translates into CASSYRTRTDTQYF. The chain combines TRBV6-5 with TRBJ2-3; TRBD1 is a possible D gene (5 bases). CDR3 size: 14 residues. In germline, CDR1 is MNHEY, CDR2 SVGAGI. The ends were cut back, 2 bases at V and 3 bases at J, with 9 bases in the middle.

The chain combines TRBV7-8 with TRBJ1-1; 10 bases agree with TRBD1. CDR1 SGHVS and CDR2 FQNEAQ come from the germline V gene. This CDR3 is built from 15 residues. Trimming cost V 5 bases and J 1 base; bases outside gene matches: 4. For the CDR3, the DNA is TGTGCCAGCAGCGCCCGGGACAGGGGGAACACTGAAGCTTTCTTT. Its protein is CASSARDRGNTEAFF.

This chain uses TRBV6-5 with TRBJ2-7; D may match TRBD1 or TRBD2 (5 bases each). V lost 2 bases and J 7 bases, leaving 15 bases between the germline ends. CDR1 and CDR2 from the germline V gene are MNHEY and SVGAGI. The CDR3 totals 14 residues. The CDR3 DNA sequence: TGTGCCAGCAGTTACGAGGGGACCAGAAGAGAGCAGTACTTC. Its protein product is CASSYEGTRREQYF.

This clone came up a few times. V and J are TRBV19 and TRBJ1-2; D perhaps matches TRBD1 (6 bases). The CDR3 is 13 residues long. Germline loops: CDR1 LNHDA, CDR2 SQIVND (reference sequence). Trimming cost V 6 bases and J 6 bases, with 14 bases left between them. Here the CDR3 DNA reads TGTGCCAGTAGCCCACAGGGTGTAGATGGCTACACCTTC. Amino acid sequence: CASSPQGVDGYTF. Variable domain in full (rest from reference TRBV19 and TRBJ1-2): DGGITQSPKYLFRKEGQNVTLSCEQNLNHDAMYWYRQDPGQGLRLIYYSQIVNDFQKGDIAEGYSVSREKKESFPLTVTSAQKNPTAFYLCASSPQGVDGYTFGSGTRLTVV.

This rearrangement joins TRBV6-1 to TRBJ1-1, with D perhaps TRBD1 (5 bases). Between the trimmed V and J ends, which lost 7 bases and 3 bases, there was a span of 15 bases. The CDR3 has 14 amino acids. Germline CDR1 MNHNS, CDR2 SASEGT. This CDR3 reads CASKEGRGYTEAFF. CDR3 in DNA: TGTGCCAGCAAAGAGGGGAGGGGTTACACTGAAGCTTTCTTT.

This rearrangement joins TRBV2 to TRBJ2-7; tentatively, D is TRBD1 or TRBD2 (5 bases each). This CDR3 region has 13 residues. CDR1 SNHLY and CDR2 FYNNEI come from the germline V gene. The ends were cut back, 6 bases at V and 3 bases at J, with 12 bases in the middle. The CDR3 DNA reads as TGTGCCAGCAGAAGGGACGGCCACTACGAGCAGTACTTC. Translating gives CASRRDGHYEQYF. Complete variable domain (other parts from reference TRBV2 and TRBJ2-7): EPEVTQTPSHQVTQMGQEVILRCVPISNHLYFYWYRQILGQKVEFLVSFYNNEISEKSEIFDDQFSVERPDGSNFTLKIRSTKLEDSAMYFCASRRDGHYEQYFGPGTRLTVT.

The chain is built from TRBV18 and TRBJ2-5; D remains unclear. This CDR3 region has 13 residues. In germline, CDR1 is KGHSH, CDR2 LQKENI. Between the trimmed V and J ends, which lost 6 bases and 0 bases, there was a span of 8 bases. Here the CDR3 DNA reads TGTGCCAGCTCTCGCGACTACCAAGAGACCCAGTACTTC. Translated: CASSRDYQETQYF.

The rearrangement uses TRBV15 and TRBJ2-3; D possibly corresponds to TRBD2 (6 bases). The length of the CDR3 is 13 residues. Germline V gene data show CDR1 as LNHNV and CDR2 as YYDKDF (reference sequence). Trimming took off 8 bases at V and 2 bases at J, with 11 bases between the two ends. Written as DNA, the CDR3 is TGTGCCACCGGACGGGGGAACACAGATACGCAGTATTTT. Protein product: CATGRGNTDTQYF.

This sequence joins TRBV6-5 and TRBJ2-5; 12 bases match TRBD2. With V trimmed by 4 bases and J by 4 bases, 4 bases remained unmatched. There are 15 residues in the CDR3. Germline V gives CDR1 MNHEY, CDR2 SVGAGI. The CDR3 protein is CASSWGLAGIETQYF. The CDR3 DNA reads as TGTGCCAGCAGTTGGGGACTAGCGGGTATAGAGACCCAGTACTTC.

The V call is TRBV7-3, the J call TRBJ2-1; 7 bases are a match to TRBD2. Germline lookup yields CDR1 SGHTA and CDR2 FQGTGA. Trimming removed 5 bases from V and 2 bases from J; junction bases left unmatched: 6. This CDR3 spans 15 amino acids. The CDR3: CASSPTSAAYNEQFF. CDR3 nucleotides: TGTGCCAGCAGCCCCACTAGCGCCGCCTACAATGAGCAGTTCTTC.